This T cell receptor beta chain comes out of a study of kidney transplant recipient with SARS-CoV-2 infection. Details on this clonotype: A much larger clone is a single base away; this may be a read error.

TCRdb itself ran the reads through MiXCR, one entry per CDR3 protein. The repertoire holds roughly 230,000 distinct CDR3 sequences, with about 28% as singletons. The CDR3 totals 15 residues. Looked up from germline, CDR1 is SGHTA and CDR2 is FQGNSA. The V gene is TRBV7-2, the J gene TRBJ2-7, with TRBD2 matching 12 bases. Sequenced here: a blood sample, sampled at baseline and on day 111 from a kidney transplant recipient. The clonotype originates from a male patient in his thirties who had COVID-19 and was a kidney transplant recipient. The graft donor may account for some of the T cells. The CDR3 here is CAGSSSSGRAGEQYF. The DNA for the CDR3 is TGTGCCGGCAGCTCCTCTAGCGGGAGGGCGGGGGAGCAGTACTTC.